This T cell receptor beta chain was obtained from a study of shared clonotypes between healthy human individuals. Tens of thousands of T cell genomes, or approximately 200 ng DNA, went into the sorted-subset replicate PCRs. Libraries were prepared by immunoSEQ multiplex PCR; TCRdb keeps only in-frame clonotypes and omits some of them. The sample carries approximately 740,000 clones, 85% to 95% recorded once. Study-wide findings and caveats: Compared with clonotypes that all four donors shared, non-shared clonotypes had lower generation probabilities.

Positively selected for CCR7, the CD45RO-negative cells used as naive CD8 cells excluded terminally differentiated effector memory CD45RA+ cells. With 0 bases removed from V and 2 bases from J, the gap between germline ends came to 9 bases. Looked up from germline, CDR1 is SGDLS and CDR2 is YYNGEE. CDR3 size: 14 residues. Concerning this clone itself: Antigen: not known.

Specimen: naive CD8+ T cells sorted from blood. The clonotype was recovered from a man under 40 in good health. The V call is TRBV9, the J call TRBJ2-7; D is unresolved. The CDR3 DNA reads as TGTGCCAGCAGCGTAGACGGTCAAACCTACGAGCAGTACTTC. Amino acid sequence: CASSVDGQTYEQYF.